This record concerns one TCR beta chain sequence. The PCR had 60 Vbeta and 13 Jbeta primers. Only in-frame clones appear in the TCRdb table, and some are missing; sequencing was by immunoSEQ multiplex PCR. The sample yields approximately 190,000 clones, of which the top ten take up roughly 0.74%. This record comes from a study of cytomegalovirus exposure and HLA in healthy donors. Germline V gives CDR1 MNHNS, CDR2 SASEGT. J lost 5 bases, V lost 3 bases, and 7 bases had no gene match. CDR3 size: 15 residues. This clonotype originated in a boy between 10 and 17 years old in good health and CMV-seronegative. The sequenced sample was PBMCs. This rearrangement joins TRBV6-1 to TRBJ2-3, with TRBD2 matching 8 bases. The CDR3 coding sequence is TGTGCCAGCAGTGACATACGGGGGGGTGGAGATACGCAGTATTTT. The encoded protein is CASSDIRGGGDTQYF.